One and the same sample provided the 17 T cell receptor beta chains below, sequenced in a study of shared T cell receptors in the human thymus (dated by TCRdb to the early 2020s). Library construction relied on the immunoSEQ multiplex PCR assay. Sourced from immuneACCESS, this table was stored by TCRdb with only in-frame sequences that have V and J called. A share of the clones is absent; for the studies checked, an unresolved V gene accounts for under half, and the remainder has no known explanation. The sample contains hundreds of thousands of clones, 88% of them found a single time. The ten largest make up 0.008% to 0.011% of the sample. The same data also went into a second study, on human thymus T cells.

Sequencing input: thymocytes. The receptors originated from a boy less than two years old with a congenital heart defect. Donor details come from another sample of the same person, matched by shared clones.

The chain combines TRBV27 with TRBJ1-5, with 10 positions matching TRBD1. After removal of 6 bases from V and 7 bases from J, the junction contained 15 bases not matched to a gene. The germline gives CDR1 MNHEY, CDR2 SMNVEV (reference sequence). CDR3 length: 17 amino acids. CDR3 nucleotides: TGTGCCAGCAGGATCACAGGAGACAGGGGGCGCAGGCAGCCCCAGCATTTT. Its protein is CASRITGDRGRRQPQHF.

The chain couples TRBV29-1 to TRBJ2-1, with TRBD2 matching 8 bases. CDR1 and CDR2 from the germline V gene are SQVTM and ANQGSEA. V lost 6 bases to trimming and J lost 0 bases; unmatched junction nucleotides: 10. This CDR3 has 16 residues. Here the CDR3 reads CSVEKRERGSYNEQFF. The CDR3 DNA reads as TGCAGCGTCGAAAAGCGGGAGAGGGGCTCCTACAATGAGCAGTTCTTC.

The chain links TRBV7-2 to TRBJ2-5; weak D call: TRBD2 (5 bases). CDR1 is SGHTA and CDR2 is FQGNSA in the germline V gene. V shed 4 bases and J shed 1 base, with 7 bases lying between them. The CDR3 extends over 13 amino acids. The CDR3 DNA follows: TGTGCCAGCAGCTCCGAGGGCCAAGAGACCCAGTACTTC. This encodes CASSSEGQETQYF.

V and J are TRBV28 and TRBJ2-7, with a possible D match to TRBD2 (6 bases). The CDR3 spans 18 residues. The germline CDR1 and CDR2 sequences are MDHEN and SYDVKM. V was cut by 6 bases and J by 3 bases, with 27 bases left in between. The CDR3 loop reads CASRTLAQRGGPLYEQYF. DNA for the CDR3: TGTGCCAGCAGGACCTTGGCACAGAGGGGAGGCCCCCTCTACGAGCAGTACTTC.

This chain connects TRBV9 to TRBJ2-7, with 7 bases lining up with TRBD1. The CDR3 sequence is 17 residues long. Unmatched junction bases numbered 9, after V lost 0 bases and J lost 0 bases. Germline V CDR1 and CDR2: SGDLS, YYNGEE. In nucleotides, the CDR3 is TGTGCCAGCAGCGTAGAAGGAAAGAGGGACAGCTCCTACGAGCAGTACTTC. Its translation: CASSVEGKRDSSYEQYF.

The chain joins TRBV5-1 to TRBJ2-7, with D possibly being TRBD2 (6 bases). Germline-derived CDR1 and CDR2 are SGHRS and YFSETQ. The CDR3 runs to 14 residues. V lost 1 base and J lost 6, with 14 bases in between. CDR3 sequence: CASSLKTGEREQYF. CDR3 bases: TGCGCCAGCAGCTTGAAAACGGGGGAACGCGAGCAGTACTTC.

This chain connects TRBV10-3 to TRBJ2-3, with TRBD2 matching 7 bases. Per germline, CDR1 ENHRY and CDR2 SYGVKD. This CDR3 spans 13 amino acids. The trim removed 10 bases at V and 9 bases at J, leaving 13 bases unmatched. This CDR3 is CATTPTREGTQYF. The CDR3 DNA reads as TGTGCCACCACACCGACGAGGGAGGGGACGCAGTATTTT.

The chain couples TRBV29-1 to TRBJ2-1, with 7 bases that match TRBD2. The germline V gene has CDR1 SQVTM and CDR2 ANQGSEA. This CDR3 has 15 residues. The V gene end was trimmed by 0 bases and the J gene end by 15 bases; junction bases not matched to a gene: 17. The CDR3: CSVEDPGGSLPHGFF. The CDR3 DNA follows: TGCAGCGTTGAAGATCCTGGCGGGAGCCTCCCCCATGGGTTCTTC.

As DNA, the CDR3 is TGTGCCAGCAGTGGGTCTAGCGGGAGAGCCCCTATGAATTCCTACGAGCAGTACTTC. Protein sequence: CASSGSSGRAPMNSYEQYF. J is TRBJ2-7 and V is TRBV6-1; 10 bases align to TRBD2. This CDR3 has 19 amino acids. Germline CDR1 is MNHNS and CDR2 is SASEGT. V lost 4 bases, J lost 1 base, and 16 bases stayed unmatched.

This CDR3 reads CASSFPAGGEGTGELFF. Here the CDR3 DNA reads TGTGCCAGCAGTTTCCCGGCAGGGGGCGAAGGCACCGGGGAGCTGTTTTTT. The genes are TRBV27 and TRBJ2-2, with 8 bases that match TRBD1. The CDR3 length is 17 residues. The germline V gene encodes CDR1 MNHEY and CDR2 SMNVEV (reference sequence). V trimming: 3 bases; J trimming: 4 bases; junction bases outside the gene matches: 10.

This clone was recorded a few times. The chain has TRBV2 and TRBJ2-7; weak D call: TRBD1 (6 bases). Trimming cost V 4 bases and J 0 bases, with 13 bases left between them. The germline gives CDR1 SNHLY, CDR2 FYNNEI. CDR3 length: 15 amino acids. The CDR3 DNA reads as TGTGCCAGCAGTGGACGGCAGGGGAGCTCCTACGAGCAGTACTTC. It codes for CASSGRQGSSYEQYF.

This clone was detected only a few times. The V and J genes are TRBV4-2 and TRBJ2-5; TRBD2 aligns across 10 bases. CDR1 is LGHNA and CDR2 is YNFKEQ in the germline V gene. The CDR3 runs 16 residues. V lost 4 bases to trimming and J lost 3 bases; unmatched junction nucleotides: 8. Written as DNA, the CDR3 is TGTGCCAGCAGCCCAGCAGCGGGAGGGATAGAAGAGACCCAGTACTTC. This gives the protein CASSPAAGGIEETQYF.

V and J are TRBV19 and TRBJ2-7; 9 nucleotides line up with TRBD1. Looked up from germline, CDR1 is LNHDA and CDR2 is SQIVND (reference sequence). V lost 9 bases to trimming and J lost 5 bases; unmatched junction nucleotides: 8. This CDR3 has 13 residues. The CDR3 reads CASGTGTHHEQYF. As DNA, the CDR3 is TGTGCCAGCGGGACAGGGACACACCACGAGCAGTACTTC.

The chain joins TRBV27 to TRBJ2-1; 12 nucleotides agree with TRBD2. The CDR3 has 14 residues. Trimming took 5 bases from V and 4 from J; bases not matched to a gene: 0. Germline-derived CDR1 and CDR2 are MNHEY and SMNVEV (reference sequence). The CDR3: CASSGTSGYNEQFF. The CDR3 region has the DNA TGTGCCAGCAGTGGGACTAGCGGGTACAATGAGCAGTTCTTC.

The chain employs TRBV7-2 and TRBJ1-4, with D possibly TRBD1 on 6 matching bases. Deletions cut 5 bases from V and 6 bases from J, with 10 bases between. Germline V CDR1 and CDR2: SGHTA, FQGNSA. The CDR3 sequence is 13 residues long. The CDR3 coding sequence is TGTGCCAGCAGCCCGCGGACAGATGAAAAACTGTTTTTT. Its protein product is CASSPRTDEKLFF.

J is TRBJ2-5 and V is TRBV7-9; 9 bases match TRBD1. The V gene end was trimmed by 5 bases and the J gene end by 5 bases; junction bases not matched to a gene: 6. Per the germline V gene, CDR1 is SEHNR and CDR2 is FQNEAQ (reference sequence). This CDR3 spans 14 amino acids. CDR3 DNA sequence: TGTGCCAGCAGCCACCAACAGGGGGCGGAGACCCAGTACTTC. Translation gives CASSHQQGAETQYF.

DNA for the CDR3: TGCGCCAGCAGCCCCAACCGATGCATAGCGGGAAGGAAATACGAGCAGTACTTC. It translates to CASSPNRCIAGRKYEQYF. J is TRBJ2-7 and V is TRBV4-3; TRBD2 agrees at 8 bases. V lost 4 bases to trimming and J lost 4 bases; unmatched junction nucleotides: 18. This CDR3 contains 18 residues. The germline V gene encodes CDR1 LGHNA and CDR2 YSLEER.